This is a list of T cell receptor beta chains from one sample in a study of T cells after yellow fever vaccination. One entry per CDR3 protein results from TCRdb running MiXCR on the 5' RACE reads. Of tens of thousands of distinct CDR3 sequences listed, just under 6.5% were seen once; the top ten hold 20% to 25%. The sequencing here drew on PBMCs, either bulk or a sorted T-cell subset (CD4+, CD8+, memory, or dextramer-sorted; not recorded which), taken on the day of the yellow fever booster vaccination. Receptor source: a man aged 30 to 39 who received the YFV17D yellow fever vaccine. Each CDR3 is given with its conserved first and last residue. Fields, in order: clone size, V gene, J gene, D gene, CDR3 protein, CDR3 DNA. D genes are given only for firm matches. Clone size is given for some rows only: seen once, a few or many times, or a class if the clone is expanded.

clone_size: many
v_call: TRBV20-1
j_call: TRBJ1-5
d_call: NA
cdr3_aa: CSASVGGLGNQPQHF
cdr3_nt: TGCAGTGCTAGCGTGGGAGGGTTGGGCAATCAGCCCCAGCATTTT

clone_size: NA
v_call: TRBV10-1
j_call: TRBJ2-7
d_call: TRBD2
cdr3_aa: CASSEGLAAEQYF
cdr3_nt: TGCGCCAGCAGTGAGGGACTAGCGGCGGAGCAGTACTTC

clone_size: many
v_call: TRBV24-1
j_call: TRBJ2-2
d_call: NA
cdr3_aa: CATSETGAGELFF
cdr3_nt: TGTGCCACCAGTGAAACCGGCGCCGGGGAGCTGTTTTTT

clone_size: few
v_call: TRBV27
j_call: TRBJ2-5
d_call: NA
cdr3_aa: CASSPTGRETQYF
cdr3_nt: TGTGCCAGCAGTCCAACAGGGAGAGAGACCCAGTACTTC

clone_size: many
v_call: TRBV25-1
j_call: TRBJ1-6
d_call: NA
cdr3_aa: CASSEGGNSPLHF
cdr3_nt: TGTGCCAGCAGTGAAGGGGGAAATTCACCCCTCCACTTT

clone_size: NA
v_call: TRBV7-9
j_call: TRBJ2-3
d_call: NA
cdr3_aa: CASSSRGPDTQYF
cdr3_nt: TGTGCCAGCAGCTCCCGGGGGCCGGATACGCAGTATTTT

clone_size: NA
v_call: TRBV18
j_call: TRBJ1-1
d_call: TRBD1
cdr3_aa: CASSQRTGGLGETEAFF
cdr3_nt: TGTGCCAGCTCACAACGGACAGGTGGTTTAGGGGAAACTGAAGCTTTCTTT

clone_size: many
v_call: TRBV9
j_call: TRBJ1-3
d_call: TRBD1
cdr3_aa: CASSYGQVSGNTIYF
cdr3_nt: TGTGCCAGCAGCTACGGACAGGTCTCTGGAAACACCATATATTTT

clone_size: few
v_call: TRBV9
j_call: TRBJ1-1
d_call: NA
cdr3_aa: CASSADPVNTEAFF
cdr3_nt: TGTGCCAGCAGCGCCGACCCTGTGAACACTGAAGCTTTCTTT

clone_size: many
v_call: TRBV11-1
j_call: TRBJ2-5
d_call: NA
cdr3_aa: CASSEELPETQYF
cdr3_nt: TGTGCCAGCAGCGAGGAGCTACCGGAGACCCAGTACTTC

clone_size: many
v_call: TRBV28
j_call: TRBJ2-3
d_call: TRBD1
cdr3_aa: CASSGPGQGSDTQYF
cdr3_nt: TGTGCCAGCAGTGGGCCGGGACAGGGCTCAGATACGCAGTATTTT

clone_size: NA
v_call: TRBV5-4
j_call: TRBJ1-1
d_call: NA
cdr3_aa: CASSSESTGTAEAFF
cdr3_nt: TGTGCCAGCAGCTCGGAATCGACAGGTACAGCTGAAGCTTTCTTT

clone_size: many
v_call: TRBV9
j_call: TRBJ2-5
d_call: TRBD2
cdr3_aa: CASSVGLAGMQETQYF
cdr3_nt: TGTGCCAGCAGCGTAGGACTAGCGGGGATGCAAGAGACCCAGTACTTC

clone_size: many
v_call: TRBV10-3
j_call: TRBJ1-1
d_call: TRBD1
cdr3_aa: CAIRRQGEGTEAFF
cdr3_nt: TGTGCCATCAGGAGACAGGGAGAGGGCACTGAAGCTTTCTTT

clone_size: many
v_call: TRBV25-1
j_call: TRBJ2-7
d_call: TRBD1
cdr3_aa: CASSDKAGTGIYEQYF
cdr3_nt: TGTGCCAGCAGTGATAAGGCCGGGACAGGGATCTACGAGCAGTACTTC

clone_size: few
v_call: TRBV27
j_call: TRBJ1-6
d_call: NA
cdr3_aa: CASSLSNSPLHF
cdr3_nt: TGTGCCAGCAGTTTATCGAATTCACCCCTCCACTTT

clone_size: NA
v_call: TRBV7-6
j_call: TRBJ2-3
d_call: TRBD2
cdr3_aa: CASSRGLAGTDTQYF
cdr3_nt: TGTGCCAGCAGCCGGGGACTAGCGGGCACAGATACGCAGTATTTT

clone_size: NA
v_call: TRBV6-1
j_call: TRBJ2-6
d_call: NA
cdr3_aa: CASSETSSGANVLTF
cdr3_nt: TGTGCCAGCAGTGAAACTTCCTCTGGGGCCAACGTCCTGACTTTC

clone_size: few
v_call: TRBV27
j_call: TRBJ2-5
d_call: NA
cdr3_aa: CASSSGPAYQETQYF
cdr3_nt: TGTGCCAGCAGTTCCGGACCCGCGTACCAAGAGACCCAGTACTTC

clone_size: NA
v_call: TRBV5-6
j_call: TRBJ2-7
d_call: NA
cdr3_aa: CASSLASGEQYF
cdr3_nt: TGTGCCAGCAGCTTGGCGAGCGGCGAGCAGTACTTC

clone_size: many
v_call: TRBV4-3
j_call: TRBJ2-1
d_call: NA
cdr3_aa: CASSQVGEEGEQFF
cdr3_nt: TGCGCCAGCAGCCAAGTCGGGGAAGAGGGTGAGCAGTTCTTC

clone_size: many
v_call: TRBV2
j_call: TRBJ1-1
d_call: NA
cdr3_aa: CASRETGDTEAFF
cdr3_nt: TGTGCCAGCAGGGAGACAGGAGACACTGAAGCTTTCTTT

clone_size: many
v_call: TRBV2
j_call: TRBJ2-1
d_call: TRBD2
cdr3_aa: CASSEPSGRDNEQFF
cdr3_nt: TGTGCCAGCAGTGAACCTAGCGGGAGAGACAATGAGCAGTTCTTC